The present T cell receptor beta chain was sequenced within a study of cytomegalovirus exposure and HLA in healthy donors. The CDR3 is 13 residues long. Germline V gene data show CDR1 as SNHLY and CDR2 as FYNNEI. V was shortened by 1 base and J by 3 bases, with 7 bases between the two germline ends. PCR involved 60 Vbeta and 13 Jbeta primers. Data came from immunoSEQ multiplex PCR; TCRdb stores just in-frame clones and leaves some out. The sample includes roughly 290,000 clones, over 70% of them seen just once. The chain recombines TRBV2 with TRBJ2-7, with D perhaps matching TRBD2 (6 bases). The source of this sequence is a girl aged 2-10 years in good health and CMV-seronegative. The sequencing input was PBMCs. The DNA of the CDR3 is TGTGCCAGCAGTGAAGGCGGGATCTACGAGCAGTACTTC. Translating gives CASSEGGIYEQYF.